The 17 T cell receptor beta chains reported below all come from one sample, sequenced in a study of CD8 T cells in ankylosing spondylitis (dated by TCRdb to 2015 to 2018). The method behind the library was 5' RACE. Sequencing instrument: Illumina HiSeq 2500. The public reads were quality trimmed at Q25 with fastp and then assembled into clones with MiXCR by TCRdb, keeping productive beta chains. Duplicate CDR3 protein sequences are folded into a single record with the most common DNA and genes. Recorded for this sample are around 150,000 distinct CDR3 sequences; 30% to 35% of them occurred a single time. The ten largest clones take up 4.5% to 6% of the sample. The sample consisted of synovial fluid, either unsorted or a sorted T cell fraction (not recorded which). The receptors originated from a male donor with ankylosing spondylitis.

In this sample, this clonotype turned up many times. J is TRBJ1-2 and V is TRBV5-6, with D perhaps matching TRBD1 (5 bases). Germline values: CDR1 SGHDT, CDR2 YYEEEE. Trimming left V 2 bases short and J 6 bases short, with 11 bases between. CDR3 length: 13 amino acids. CDR3 bases: TGTGCCAGCAGCTTCCAGGGTTTCAATGGCTACACCTTC. It yields the protein CASSFQGFNGYTF. Based on the CDR3 plus reference TRBV5-6 and TRBJ1-2, the full variable domain is DAGVTQSPTHLIKTRGQQVTLRCSPKSGHDTVSWYQQALGQGPQFIFQYYEEEERQRGNFPDRFSGHQFPNYSSELNVNALLLGDSALYLCASSFQGFNGYTFGSGTRLTVV.

The chain is built from TRBV10-3 and TRBJ2-3; TRBD1 agrees at 9 bases. CDR1 and CDR2 (germline): ENHRY, SYGVKD. This CDR3 has 15 residues. V lost 3 bases, J lost 1 base, and 2 bases stayed unmatched. Here the CDR3 reads CAISEWDRGTDTQYF. In DNA, the CDR3 is TGTGCCATCAGTGAATGGGACAGGGGCACAGATACGCAGTATTTT.

The chain combines TRBV11-1 with TRBJ1-6; unclear D gene. The CDR3 totals 14 residues. Germline CDR1 and CDR2: SGHAT and FQDESV (reference sequence). V was pared by 6 bases and J by 0 bases, with 6 bases between. DNA of the CDR3: TGTGCCAGCAGACTGAGCTCCTATAATTCACCCCTCCACTTT. Translation gives CASRLSSYNSPLHF.

This clonotype has a handful of counts. The chain recombines TRBV29-1 with TRBJ2-7; 7 bases fit TRBD1. CDR3 size: 13 residues. Germline CDR1 reads SQVTM; CDR2 reads ANQGSEA. V lost 5 bases and J lost 0; bases outside the gene matches: 4. The CDR3 spells CSVTDRDSYEQYF. In DNA, the CDR3 is TGCAGCGTTACTGACAGGGACTCCTACGAGCAGTACTTC.

The chain's CDR3 is CSVVGPDGYTF. In DNA, the CDR3 is TGCAGCGTTGTTGGCCCGGACGGCTACACCTTC. V usage is TRBV29-1 and J usage is TRBJ1-2; the D is unclear. The CDR3 is 11 amino acids. V lost 4 bases to trimming and J lost 8 bases, with 11 bases between them. Germline V gives CDR1 SQVTM, CDR2 ANQGSEA.

V and J are TRBV5-1 and TRBJ1-3; 8 bases fit TRBD1. V lost 4 bases to trimming and J lost 6 bases; unmatched junction nucleotides: 6. CDR3 length: 14 amino acids. CDR1 and CDR2 from the germline V gene are SGHRS and YFSETQ. CDR3 sequence reads: CASSPTGVLNTIYF. CDR3 in DNA: TGCGCCAGCAGCCCGACAGGGGTCCTAAACACCATATATTTT.

This clonotype was detected only a few times. This chain uses TRBV5-1 with TRBJ1-1, with D perhaps TRBD1 (5 bases). Deletions cut 6 bases from V and 1 base from J, with 13 bases between. The germline V gene has CDR1 SGHRS and CDR2 YFSETQ. The CDR3 totals 14 residues. The CDR3: CASTWGTENTEAFF. The CDR3 DNA reads as TGCGCCAGCACTTGGGGGACGGAGAACACTGAAGCTTTCTTT.

This clonotype was seen a few times. This chain connects TRBV6-5 to TRBJ1-2; no clear D. Germline assignment: CDR1 MNHEY and CDR2 SVGAGI. The length of the CDR3 is 13 residues. Trimming pared 2 bases from V and 2 bases from J, leaving 6 bases between. DNA for the CDR3: TGTGCCAGCAGTTACAACAGCAACTATGGCTACACCTTC. It codes for CASSYNSNYGYTF.

This clonotype occurred many times. DNA of the CDR3: TGCGCCAGCAGCCCGAACGACAGGGCGGGAGGGGGCTACACCTTC. Amino acid sequence: CASSPNDRAGGGYTF. This rearrangement joins TRBV4-1 to TRBJ1-2; TRBD1 agrees at 7 bases. V trimming: 4 bases; J trimming: 8 bases; junction bases outside the gene matches: 13. The CDR3 runs to 15 residues. Per the germline V gene, CDR1 is MGHRA and CDR2 is YSYEKL.

The genes are TRBV3-1 and TRBJ2-1, with D tentatively TRBD1 or TRBD2 (5 bases each). Trimming cost V 6 bases and J 8 bases, with 17 bases left between them. This CDR3 has 14 amino acids. Germline assignment: CDR1 LGHDT and CDR2 YNNKEL (reference sequence). CDR3 region: CASSVGPSGDEQFF. CDR3 sequence (DNA): TGTGCCAGCAGTGTGGGACCCAGTGGGGATGAGCAGTTCTTC.

Ten or more counts support this clonotype. This sequence joins TRBV6-2 or TRBV6-3 and TRBJ1-4; D gene uncertain. Trimming took off 6 bases at V and 5 bases at J, with 4 bases between the two ends. Per germline, CDR1 MNHEY and CDR2 SVGEGT. The CDR3 has 11 amino acids. For the CDR3, the DNA is TGTGCCAGCAGGAAGAATGAAAAACTGTTTTTT. Translating gives CASRKNEKLFF.

Ten or more counts support this clonotype. The J gene is TRBJ1-1, the V gene TRBV2; a possible D gene is TRBD1 (5 bases). The V gene lost 7 bases and the J gene lost 9 bases, with 21 bases spanning the gap. The CDR3 runs to 14 residues. The germline V gene has CDR1 SNHLY and CDR2 FYNNEI. The CDR3 protein is CASNPSRGQGKAFF. The DNA for the CDR3 is TGTGCCAGCAACCCCTCGCGGGGCCAGGGCAAAGCTTTCTTT.

This sequence joins TRBV7-8 and TRBJ2-1, with 10 bases identical to TRBD2. This CDR3 region has 15 residues. Germline trimming cut 2 bases from V and 7 bases from J; bases unmatched to any gene: 5. Germline CDR1 and CDR2: SGHVS and FQNEAQ. CDR3 sequence reads: CASSLQRGGRNEQFF. Written as DNA, the CDR3 is TGTGCCAGCAGCTTACAGCGGGGGGGCCGGAATGAGCAGTTCTTC.

The V gene is TRBV21-1, the J gene TRBJ2-7; the DNA was not used to check the table's D call, TRBD2. TRBV21-1 is a documented pseudogene. The CDR3 covers 16 residues. CDR3 in amino acids: CASSKPLALSSYEQYF. CDR3 DNA: TGTGCCAGCAGCAAACCCCTAGCGCTTAGCTCCTACGAGCAGTACTTC.

This clonotype was counted at least ten times. The chain couples TRBV12-3 or TRBV12-4 to TRBJ2-2; possible D gene TRBD2, 6 bases. V lost 6 bases and J lost 6, with 20 bases in between. This CDR3 is built from 16 residues. The DNA for the CDR3 is TGTGCCAGCAGCCAACCCCGGACGAGGAGGGCCGGGGAGCTGTTTTTT. This translates into CASSQPRTRRAGELFF.

A few counts support this clonotype. The chain employs TRBV10-3 and TRBJ2-7; D uncertain. V was cut by 8 bases and J by 7 bases, with 18 bases left in between. Germline V gene lookup returns CDR1 ENHRY and CDR2 SYGVKD. This CDR3 spans 13 amino acids. The CDR3 DNA reads TGTGCCATCGGCACAGTCCGGTTACTTGAGCAGTACTTC. Its translation: CAIGTVRLLEQYF.

V is TRBV20-1 and J is TRBJ1-1; no clear D. Trimming pared 0 bases from V and 7 bases from J, leaving 6 bases between. The CDR3 runs 11 residues. CDR1 and CDR2 from the germline V gene are DFQATT and SNEGSKA (reference sequence). CDR3 nucleotide sequence: TGCAGTGCTAGAGAGTACGGTGAAGCTTTCTTT. Translated, it gives CSAREYGEAFF.